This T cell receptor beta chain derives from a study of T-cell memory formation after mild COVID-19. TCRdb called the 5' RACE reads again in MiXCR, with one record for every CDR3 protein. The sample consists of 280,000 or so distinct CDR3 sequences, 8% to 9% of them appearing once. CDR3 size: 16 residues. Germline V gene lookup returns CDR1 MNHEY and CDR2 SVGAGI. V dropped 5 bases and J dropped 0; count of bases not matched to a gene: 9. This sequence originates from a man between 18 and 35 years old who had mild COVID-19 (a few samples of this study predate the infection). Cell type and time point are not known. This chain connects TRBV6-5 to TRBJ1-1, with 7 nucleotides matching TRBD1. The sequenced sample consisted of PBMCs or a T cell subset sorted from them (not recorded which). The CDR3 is CASSLRPGQMNTEAFF. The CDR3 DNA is TGTGCCAGCAGTCTTCGGCCGGGACAGATGAACACTGAAGCTTTCTTT.